This T cell receptor (beta chain) was sequenced for a study of blood T cell repertoires in COVID-19. Study information: Acute and convalescent COVID-19 samples came from the United States, Italy and Spain. T cells, B-cell-depleted T cells, or PBMCs supplied cDNA or gDNA.

Study processing details: Counts of nucleated cells, estimated from reference gene primer amplification, were obtained. Generated by immunoSEQ multiplex PCR, the TCRdb table keeps only in-frame clones and is missing some. V, J and clone size were drawn from that table, and D and trimming were deduced from the DNA. The sample records 100,000 or so clones, about 89% being singletons. V trimming: 3 bases; J trimming: 1 base; junction bases outside the gene matches: 7. This CDR3 is built from 16 residues. The germline gives CDR1 MNHNY, CDR2 SVGAGI (reference sequence). Sequenced material: peripheral blood. This receptor was identified in a man aged 45-60 years with active COVID-19. The chain employs TRBV6-6 and TRBJ1-1; TRBD1 matches at 8 bases. CDR3 nucleotide sequence: TGTGCCAGCAGTTATTACACAGGGGGATGGAACACTGAAGCTTTCTTT. Amino acid sequence: CASSYYTGGWNTEAFF.